This T cell receptor (beta chain) was retrieved from a study of graft-versus-host responses after intestinal transplantation. Points on this clone: Its target is not known.

Germline trimming cut 4 bases from V and 0 bases from J; bases unmatched to any gene: 7. Germline lookup yields CDR1 SGHDT and CDR2 YYEEEE. CDR3 length: 16 residues. The method was immunoSEQ multiplex PCR; TCRdb's version includes in-frame clones alone and lacks a portion of them. Of roughly 120,000 clones listed, approximately 95% are singletons. Source: unstimulated CD8+ T cells sorted from spleen or lymph node cells, taken before intestinal transplant. The source of this sequence is a human donor who received an intestinal transplant. This chain joins TRBV5-6 and TRBJ2-7, with 10 bases identical to TRBD2. The CDR3 region has the DNA TGTGCCAGCAGCCCATGGACTAGCGGCCCCTCCTACGAGCAGTACTTC. Its translation is CASSPWTSGPSYEQYF.